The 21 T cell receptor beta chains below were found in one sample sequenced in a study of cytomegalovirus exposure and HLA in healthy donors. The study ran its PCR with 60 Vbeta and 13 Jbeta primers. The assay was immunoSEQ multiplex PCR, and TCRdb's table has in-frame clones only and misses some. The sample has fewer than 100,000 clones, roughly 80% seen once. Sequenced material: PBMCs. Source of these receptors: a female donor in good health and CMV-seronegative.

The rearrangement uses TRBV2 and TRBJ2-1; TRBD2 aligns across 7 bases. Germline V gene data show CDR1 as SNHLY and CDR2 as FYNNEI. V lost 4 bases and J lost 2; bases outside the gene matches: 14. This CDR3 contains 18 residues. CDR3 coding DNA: TGTGCCAGCAGTGGAATAGTTGGGGGGGATCAGGCCTACAATGAGCAGTTCTTC. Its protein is CASSGIVGGDQAYNEQFF.

This CDR3 reads CASSTGISQETQYF. CDR3 nucleotide sequence: TGCGCCAGCAGCACCGGGATTAGCCAAGAGACCCAGTACTTC. V is TRBV5-1 and J is TRBJ2-5; tentative D call: TRBD2 (5 bases). V shed 4 bases and J shed 1 base, with 11 bases lying between them. CDR1 SGHRS and CDR2 YFSETQ come from the germline V gene. The CDR3 consists of 14 residues. Based on the CDR3 plus reference TRBV5-1 and TRBJ2-5, the full variable domain is KAGVTQTPRYLIKTRGQQVTLSCSPISGHRSVSWYQQTPGQGLQFLFEYFSETQRNKGNFPGRFSGRQFSNSRSEMNVSTLELGDSALYLCASSTGISQETQYFGPGTRLLVL.

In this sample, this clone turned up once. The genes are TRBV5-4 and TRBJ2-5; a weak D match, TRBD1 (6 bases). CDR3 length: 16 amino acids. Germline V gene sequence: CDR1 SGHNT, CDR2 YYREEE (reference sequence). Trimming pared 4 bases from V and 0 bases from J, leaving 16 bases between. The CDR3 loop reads CASSRQAPRYQETQYF. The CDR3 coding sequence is TGTGCCAGCAGCCGACAGGCCCCGAGATACCAAGAGACCCAGTACTTC.

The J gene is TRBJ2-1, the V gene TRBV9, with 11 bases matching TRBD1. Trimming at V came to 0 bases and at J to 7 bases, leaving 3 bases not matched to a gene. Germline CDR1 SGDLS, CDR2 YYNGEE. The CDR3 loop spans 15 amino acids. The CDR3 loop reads CASSVDGTGGNEQFF. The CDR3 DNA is TGTGCCAGCAGCGTAGACGGGACAGGGGGAAATGAGCAGTTCTTC.

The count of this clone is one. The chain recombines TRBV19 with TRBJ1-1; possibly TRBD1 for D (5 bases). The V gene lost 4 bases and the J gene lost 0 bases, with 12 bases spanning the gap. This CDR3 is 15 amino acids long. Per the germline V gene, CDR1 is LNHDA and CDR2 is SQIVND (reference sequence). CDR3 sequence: CASSTRQNLNTEAFF. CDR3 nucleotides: TGTGCCAGTAGTACCCGACAGAATTTGAACACTGAAGCTTTCTTT.

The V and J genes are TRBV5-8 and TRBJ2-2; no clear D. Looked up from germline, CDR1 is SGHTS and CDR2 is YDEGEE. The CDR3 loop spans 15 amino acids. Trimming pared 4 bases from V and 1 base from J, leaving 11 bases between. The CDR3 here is CASSRASWNTGELFF. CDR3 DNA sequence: TGTGCCAGCAGCCGTGCGTCCTGGAACACCGGGGAGCTGTTTTTT.

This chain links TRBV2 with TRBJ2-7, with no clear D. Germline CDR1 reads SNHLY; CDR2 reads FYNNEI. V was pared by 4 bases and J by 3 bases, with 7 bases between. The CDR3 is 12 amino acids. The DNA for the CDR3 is TGTGCCAGCAGTGGTATTAACTACGAGCAGTACTTC. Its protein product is CASSGINYEQYF.

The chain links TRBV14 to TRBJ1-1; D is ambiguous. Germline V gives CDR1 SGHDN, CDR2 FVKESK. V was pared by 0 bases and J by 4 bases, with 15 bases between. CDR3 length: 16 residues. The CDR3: CASSQDTPGLITEAFF. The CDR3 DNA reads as TGTGCCAGCAGCCAAGATACCCCAGGATTAATCACTGAAGCTTTCTTT.

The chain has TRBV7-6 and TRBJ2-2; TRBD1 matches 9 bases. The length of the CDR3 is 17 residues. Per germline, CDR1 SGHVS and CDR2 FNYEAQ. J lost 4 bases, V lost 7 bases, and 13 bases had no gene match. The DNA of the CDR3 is TGTGCCAGCACCCCAGTCGGACAGGGGAGTATCACCGGGGAGCTGTTTTTT. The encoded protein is CASTPVGQGSITGELFF.

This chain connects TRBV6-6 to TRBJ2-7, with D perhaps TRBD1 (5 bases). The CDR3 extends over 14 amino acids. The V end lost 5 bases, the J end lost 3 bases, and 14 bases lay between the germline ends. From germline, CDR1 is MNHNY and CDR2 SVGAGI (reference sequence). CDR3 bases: TGTGCCAGCAGTACTCTTGGGCAGGGCTACGAGCAGTACTTC. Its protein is CASSTLGQGYEQYF.

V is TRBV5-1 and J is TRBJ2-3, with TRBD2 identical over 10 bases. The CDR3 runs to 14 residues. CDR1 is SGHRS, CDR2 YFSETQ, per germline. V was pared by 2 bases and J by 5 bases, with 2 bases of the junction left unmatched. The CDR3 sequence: CASSFLAGEDTQYF. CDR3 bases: TGCGCCAGCAGCTTTCTAGCGGGAGAAGATACGCAGTATTTT.

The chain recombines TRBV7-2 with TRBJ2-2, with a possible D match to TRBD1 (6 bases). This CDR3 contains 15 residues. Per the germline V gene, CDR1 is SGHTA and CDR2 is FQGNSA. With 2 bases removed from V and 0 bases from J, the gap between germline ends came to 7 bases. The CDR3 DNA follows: TGTGCCAGCAGCTTACAGGGGACGAACACCGGGGAGCTGTTTTTT. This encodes CASSLQGTNTGELFF.

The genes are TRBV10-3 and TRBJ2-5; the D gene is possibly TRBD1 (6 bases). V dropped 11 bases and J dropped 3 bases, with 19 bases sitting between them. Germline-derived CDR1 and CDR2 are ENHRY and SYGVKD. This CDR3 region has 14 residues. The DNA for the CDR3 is TGTGCCGCAAGCGCGGACAGTCGAGAAGAGACCCAGTACTTC. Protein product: CAASADSREETQYF.

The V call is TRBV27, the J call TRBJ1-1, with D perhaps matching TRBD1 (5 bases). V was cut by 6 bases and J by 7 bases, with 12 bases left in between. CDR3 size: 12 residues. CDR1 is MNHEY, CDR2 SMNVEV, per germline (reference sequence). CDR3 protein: CASSAWGVEAFF. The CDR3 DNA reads TGTGCCAGCAGCGCCTGGGGGGTTGAAGCTTTCTTT.

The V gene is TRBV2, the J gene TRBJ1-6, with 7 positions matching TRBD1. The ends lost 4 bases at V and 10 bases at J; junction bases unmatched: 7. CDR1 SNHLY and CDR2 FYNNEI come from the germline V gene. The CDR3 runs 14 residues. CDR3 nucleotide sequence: TGTGCCAGCAGTGCCGACAGGGTGTGGTCACCCCTCCACTTT. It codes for CASSADRVWSPLHF.

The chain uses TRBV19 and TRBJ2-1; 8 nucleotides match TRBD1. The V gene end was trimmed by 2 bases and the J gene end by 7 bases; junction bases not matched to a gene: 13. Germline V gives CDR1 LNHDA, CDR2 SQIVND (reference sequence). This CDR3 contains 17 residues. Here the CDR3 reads CASSIRGDRGPGNEQFF. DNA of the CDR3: TGTGCCAGTAGTATAAGGGGCGACAGGGGCCCAGGGAATGAGCAGTTCTTC. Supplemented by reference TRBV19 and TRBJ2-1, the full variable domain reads DGGITQSPKYLFRKEGQNVTLSCEQNLNHDAMYWYRQDPGQGLRLIYYSQIVNDFQKGDIAEGYSVSREKKESFPLTVTSAQKNPTAFYLCASSIRGDRGPGNEQFFGPGTRLTVL.

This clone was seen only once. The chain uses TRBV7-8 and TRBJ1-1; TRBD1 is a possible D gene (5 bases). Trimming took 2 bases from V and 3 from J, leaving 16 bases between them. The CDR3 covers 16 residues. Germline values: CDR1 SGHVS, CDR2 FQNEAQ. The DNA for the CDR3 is TGTGCCAGCAGCTTAATAGGTCGGCCGGGGGACACTGAAGCTTTCTTT. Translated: CASSLIGRPGDTEAFF.

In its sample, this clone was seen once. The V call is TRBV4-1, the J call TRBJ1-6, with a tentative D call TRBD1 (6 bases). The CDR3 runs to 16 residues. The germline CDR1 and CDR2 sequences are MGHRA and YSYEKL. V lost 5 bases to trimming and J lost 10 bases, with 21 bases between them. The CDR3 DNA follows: TGCGCCAGCAGCTATCTCAGGGGAGCCTCACGATCACCCCTCCACTTT. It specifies CASSYLRGASRSPLHF.

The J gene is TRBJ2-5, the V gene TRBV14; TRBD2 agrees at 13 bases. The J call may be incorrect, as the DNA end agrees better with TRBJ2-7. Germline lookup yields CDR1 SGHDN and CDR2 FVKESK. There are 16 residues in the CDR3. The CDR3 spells CASSRGLAGSYYEQYF. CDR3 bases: TGTGCCAGCAGCCGGGGACTAGCGGGGAGTTACTACGAGCAGTACTTC.

CDR3 bases: TGTGCCAGCAGCTTCGGGACAGGGACACAGTACTTC. It specifies CASSFGTGTQYF. This chain uses TRBV7-9 with TRBJ2-7, with 9 bases identical to TRBD1. The junction had 4 bases not matched to a gene; V was cut back by 3 bases and J by 10 bases. The germline V gene encodes CDR1 SEHNR and CDR2 FQNEAQ (reference sequence). This CDR3 has 12 amino acids.

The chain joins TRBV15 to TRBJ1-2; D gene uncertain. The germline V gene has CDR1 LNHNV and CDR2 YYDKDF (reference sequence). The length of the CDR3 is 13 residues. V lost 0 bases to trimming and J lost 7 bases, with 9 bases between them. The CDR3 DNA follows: TGTGCCACCAGCAGAGATGTGCAGCGTGGCTACACCTTC. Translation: CATSRDVQRGYTF.